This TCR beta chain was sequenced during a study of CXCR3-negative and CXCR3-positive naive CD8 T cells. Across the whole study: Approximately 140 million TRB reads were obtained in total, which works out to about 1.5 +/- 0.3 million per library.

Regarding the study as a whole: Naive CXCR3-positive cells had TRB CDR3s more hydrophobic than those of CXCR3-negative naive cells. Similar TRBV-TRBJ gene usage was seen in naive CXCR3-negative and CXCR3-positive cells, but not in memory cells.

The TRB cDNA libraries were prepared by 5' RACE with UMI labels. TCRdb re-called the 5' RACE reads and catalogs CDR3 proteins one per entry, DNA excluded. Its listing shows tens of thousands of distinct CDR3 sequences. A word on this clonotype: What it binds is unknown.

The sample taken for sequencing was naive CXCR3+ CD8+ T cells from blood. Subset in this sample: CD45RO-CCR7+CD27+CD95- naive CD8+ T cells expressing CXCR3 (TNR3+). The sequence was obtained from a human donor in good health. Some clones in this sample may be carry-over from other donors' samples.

CDR3 amino acids: CASSLEVGVSYEQYF. The chain combines TRBV7-8 with TRBJ2-7. The CDR3 has 15 residues. Germline V CDR1 and CDR2: SGHVS, FQNEAQ.